This T cell receptor beta chain is drawn from a study of early T cells in non-severe SARS-CoV-2 infection. Findings and caveats of the study: Matches to VDJdb favored anti-spike CD8 responses and missed private and CD4 specificities.

TCRdb passed the 5' RACE reads through MiXCR, listing each CDR3 protein once. The table shows about 48,000 distinct CDR3 sequences, with about 7.4% occurring only once. There are many counts of this clonotype. Its antigen is unknown. The CDR3 has 16 residues. V trimming: 5 bases; J trimming: 1 base; junction bases outside the gene matches: 4. Germline values: CDR1 SEHNR, CDR2 FQNEAQ (reference sequence). This chain uses TRBV7-9 with TRBJ2-1; the match to TRBD1 covers 11 bases. What was sequenced was whole blood. The sequence was obtained from an adult who was a healthcare worker with PCR-confirmed SARS-CoV-2 infection or an uninfected control (not recorded which). The CDR3 loop is CASSRTGGVSYNEQFF. For the CDR3, the DNA is TGTGCCAGCAGCCGGACAGGGGGCGTTTCCTACAATGAGCAGTTCTTC.